Sequencing of this TCR beta chain was carried out in a study of T cell responses to AZD1222 COVID-19 vaccine. Study-wide findings and caveats: Spike-wide coverage was observed for vaccine-associated CD4 TCRs, with dominant responses at 160-218 and 743-854.

A remark on this clone: Its antigen is as yet unknown.

The protocol was immunoSEQ multiplex PCR, while the TCRdb copy is restricted to in-frame clones and leaves out a portion. The table shows 90,000 to 95,000 clones, with roughly 90% occurring only once. Trimming took 4 bases from V and 4 from J; bases not matched to a gene: 1. The V gene's germline CDR1 is LNHDA and CDR2 SQIVND (reference sequence). The CDR3 contains 15 residues. The sequence came from an adult who received the AZD1222 COVID-19 vaccine. Source: peripheral blood, taken 28 days after the second AZD1222 dose. The rearrangement links TRBV19 to TRBJ2-3; 14 bases match TRBD2. The CDR3 loop is CASSKGLAGADTQYF. CDR3 bases: TGTGCCAGTAGTAAGGGACTAGCGGGAGCAGATACGCAGTATTTT.